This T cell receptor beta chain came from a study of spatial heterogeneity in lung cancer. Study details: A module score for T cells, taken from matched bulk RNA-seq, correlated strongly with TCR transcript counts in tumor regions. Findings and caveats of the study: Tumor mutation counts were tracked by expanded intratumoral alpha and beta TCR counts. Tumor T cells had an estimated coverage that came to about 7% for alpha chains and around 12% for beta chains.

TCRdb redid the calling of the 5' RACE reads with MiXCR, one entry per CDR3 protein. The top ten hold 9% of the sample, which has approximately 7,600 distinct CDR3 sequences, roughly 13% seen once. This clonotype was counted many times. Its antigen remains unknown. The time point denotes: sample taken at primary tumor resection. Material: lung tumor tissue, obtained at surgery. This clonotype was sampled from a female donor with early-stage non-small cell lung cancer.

The CDR3 DNA reads as TGTGCCAGCAGTTTAGACCCTAACTCCTACGAGCAGTACTTC. Translated: CASSLDPNSYEQYF. The V call is TRBV6-5, the J call TRBJ2-7; D unclear. CDR1 and CDR2 (germline): MNHEY, SVGAGI. This CDR3 has 14 amino acids. V lost 4 bases and J lost 0, with 10 bases in between.